This T cell receptor beta chain was sequenced in a study of T cell repertoires in urothelial bladder cancer (dated by TCRdb to about 2019). Some background on the complete study: Of the roughly twelve resected lesions, three were clinically staged as cT0, three as cTa, three as cT1 and three as cT2 or greater. The study compared clonality of the TCR repertoire in bladder tumors against clonality in benign bladder inflammation. Around 11 patients who had bladder lesions and were undergoing transurethral resection were prospectively identified. A total of approximately eleven resected bladder lesions, made up of urothelial carcinoma (UC+) and benign (UC-) specimens, were studied.

On this clone itself: No cognate antigen has been identified for it. No much larger clone is present one base from it, and per-base qualities are unavailable.

Specimens of bladder lesions were obtained during transurethral resection and kept at -80C. DNA was isolated from the bladder specimens obtained at transurethral resection. What the research found in general, with its limitations: Urothelial carcinoma specimens contained fewer T cells than benign specimens, with a median of around 6,000 versus 25,000. A median tumor infiltrating lymphocyte percentage of roughly 2.2% was observed in carcinoma specimens, compared with roughly 11% in benign specimens. A single T-cell clone reached up to roughly 17% of infiltrating lymphocytes in carcinoma specimens, compared with 1.5% to 2.5% in benign specimens.

The immunoSEQ assay was used to sequence the CDR3 region of the TCR beta chain. Concerning the study's data processing: For every specimen, the T-cell fraction, clonal dominance and maximum TCR clone frequency were calculated. The source is immuneACCESS, and TCRdb retained only in-frame sequences with V and J called. Part of the clones is not carried over; for the studies checked, unresolved V genes explain less than half of this, and the remainder is unexplained. V, J and clone size derive from that table, while D and trimming were established from the DNA sequence. This sample holds 5,000 to 6,500 clones; about two thirds were observed only once. Approximately 12% of the sample belongs to the ten largest clones. The CDR3 holds 14 amino acids from the cysteine to the phenylalanine. CDR3 DNA is the only sequence kept; it has 42 bases, read in frame from the first base. According to the germline V gene (reference sequence), CDR1 reads LNHNV and CDR2 reads YYDKDF. The junction shows trimming of 1 base on V and 5 bases on J, plus 8 bases between the germline ends.

This TCR derives from a human donor with urothelial carcinoma. Sequenced input: tumor-infiltrating cells from bladder cancer. The chain was built from TRBV15 and TRBJ1-4; matching of 5 bases hints at TRBD1 as the D gene. The CDR3 corresponds to CATSRASGNEKLFF. In nucleotides, the sequence is TGTGCCACCAGCAGAGCTTCAGGGAATGAAAAACTGTTTTTT.